The 14 T cell receptor beta chains presented below share a single source sample, sequenced in a study of T cells after yellow fever vaccination. Each CDR3 protein is one row after TCRdb ran MiXCR on the 5' RACE reads. This sample has hundreds of thousands of distinct CDR3 sequences, with 9% to 15% found just once. The sequences come from PBMCs, collected on the day of the yellow fever booster vaccination. All receptors derive from a man younger than 40 who received the YFV17D yellow fever vaccine.

This clonotype appeared a few times. V gene TRBV5-1 combines with J gene TRBJ2-5; D tentatively reads TRBD1 or TRBD2 (5 bases each). This CDR3 has 16 residues. Trimming stripped 4 bases from V and 1 base from J, with 17 bases between. Per the germline V gene, CDR1 is SGHRS and CDR2 is YFSETQ. The CDR3 nucleotides read TGCGCCAGCAGCCTGGGGCCCCAAGGGACCCAAGAGACCCAGTACTTC. Amino acids: CASSLGPQGTQETQYF.

In this sample, this clonotype turned up many times. The rearrangement uses TRBV10-3 and TRBJ2-7; D is perhaps TRBD1 (6 bases). The CDR3 consists of 15 residues. V lost 6 bases and J lost 6, with 21 bases in between. The germline CDR1 and CDR2 sequences are ENHRY and SYGVKD. Here the CDR3 reads CAISQTTLQGLEQYF. The CDR3 region has the DNA TGTGCCATCAGCCAGACAACTTTACAGGGTCTCGAGCAGTACTTC.

This clonotype was recorded many times. The rearrangement uses TRBV11-2 and TRBJ2-2; 9 bases match TRBD2. Germline-derived CDR1 and CDR2 are SGHAT and FQNNGV. The CDR3 contains 18 residues. V was pared by 5 bases and J by 5 bases, with 15 bases of the junction left unmatched. As DNA, the CDR3 is TGTGCCAGCAGCCCGCGGGAGGGAGCGGGAGACCTTACCGGGGAGCTGTTTTTT. Protein: CASSPREGAGDLTGELFF.

This clonotype was detected ten times or more. The CDR3 loop is CASSPLGDRGYNEQFF. In DNA form, the CDR3 reads TGCGCCAGCAGCCCACTAGGGGACAGGGGATACAATGAGCAGTTCTTC. The V gene is TRBV4-3, the J gene TRBJ2-1; 10 bases are a match to TRBD1. V gave up 4 bases and J gave up 4 bases; unmatched junction bases: 7. CDR1 is LGHNA, CDR2 YSLEER, per germline. The CDR3 loop spans 16 amino acids.

The chain joins TRBV25-1 to TRBJ1-1; perhaps TRBD1 as D (6 bases). The V end lost 4 bases, the J end lost 6 bases, and 12 bases lay between the germline ends. Germline V gene sequence: CDR1 MGHDK, CDR2 SYGVNS. This CDR3 is built from 13 residues. In nucleotides, the CDR3 is TGTGCCAGCAGTGTATATAGGGGGTCTGAAGCTTTCTTT. This encodes CASSVYRGSEAFF. The full variable domain, with the rest looked up from reference TRBV25-1 and TRBJ1-1, is EADIYQTPRYLVIGTGKKITLECSQTMGHDKMYWYQQDPGMELHLIHYSYGVNSTEKGDLSSESTVSRIRTEHFPLTLESARPSHTSQYLCASSVYRGSEAFFGQGTRLTVV.

This clonotype was recorded at least ten times. The chain links TRBV7-8 to TRBJ2-7; D possibly corresponds to TRBD2 (5 bases). This CDR3 comprises 13 residues. The V gene lost 1 base and the J gene lost 3 bases, with 7 bases spanning the gap. Germline CDR1 reads SGHVS; CDR2 reads FQNEAQ. This CDR3 reads CASSLEGLYEQYF. Written as DNA, the CDR3 is TGTGCCAGCAGCTTAGAAGGACTCTACGAGCAGTACTTC.

This clonotype was detected only a few times. V is TRBV6-2 or TRBV6-3 and J is TRBJ2-1; 8 nucleotides align to TRBD2. This CDR3 is built from 15 residues. The junction had 11 bases not matched to a gene; V was cut back by 6 bases and J by 7 bases. In germline, CDR1 is MNHEY, CDR2 SVGEGT. CDR3 bases: TGTGCCAGCAGAAACCTAGCGGGTATGATAAATGAGCAGTTCTTC. Translation: CASRNLAGMINEQFF.

The chain employs TRBV7-2 and TRBJ2-3; D uncertain. V gave up 5 bases and J gave up 2 bases, with 11 bases separating them. This CDR3 contains 14 residues. Germline loops: CDR1 SGHTA, CDR2 FQGNSA. CDR3 coding DNA: TGTGCCAGCAGCGACGGACGCGCCACAGATACGCAGTATTTT. Its protein product is CASSDGRATDTQYF.

This clonotype has just a few counts. The CDR3 loop reads CASSALGLSGETQYF. The CDR3 DNA reads as TGTGCCAGCAGCGCCCTTGGACTATCAGGCGAGACCCAGTACTTC. The J gene is TRBJ2-5, the V gene TRBV9; a weak D match, TRBD2 (6 bases). The CDR3 spans 15 residues. The V gene lost 3 bases and the J gene lost 5 bases, with 17 bases spanning the gap. CDR1 is SGDLS, CDR2 YYNGEE, per germline. Drawing the rest from reference TRBV9 and TRBJ2-5, the complete variable domain is DSGVTQTPKHLITATGQRVTLRCSPRSGDLSVYWYQQSLDQGLQFLIQYYNGEERAKGNILERFSAQQFPDLHSELNLSSLELGDSALYFCASSALGLSGETQYFGPGTRLLVL.

This clonotype turned up a few times. The chain recombines TRBV12-3 or TRBV12-4 with TRBJ1-2; 9 bases map to TRBD1. The CDR3 runs 14 residues. V trimming: 3 bases; J trimming: 7 bases; junction bases outside the gene matches: 6. The chain's CDR3 is CASSFLGQGFGYTF. CDR3 DNA sequence: TGTGCCAGCAGTTTCTTGGGACAGGGCTTTGGCTACACCTTC.

About this clonotype: One base away lies a much larger clone, so this may be a sequencing read error. The V gene is TRBV6-5, the J gene TRBJ2-7; no clear D. V was shortened by 0 bases and J by 2 bases, with 8 bases between the two germline ends. This CDR3 has 14 residues. CDR1 is MNHEY and CDR2 is SVGAGI in the germline V gene. In DNA form, the CDR3 reads TGTGCCAGCAGTTACTCGGGCAGTCCCTACGAGCAGTACTTC. Translating it yields CASSYSGSPYEQYF.

This clonotype appeared a single time. This chain links TRBV4-3 with TRBJ2-1; TRBD2 aligns across 12 bases. This CDR3 is built from 19 residues. V shed 0 bases, J shed 5 bases, and the junction held 11 bases outside the gene matches. The germline gives CDR1 LGHNA, CDR2 YSLEER. CDR3 amino acids: CASSQDGRLAGEKDNEQFF. CDR3 in DNA: TGCGCCAGCAGCCAAGATGGGCGACTAGCGGGAGAGAAGGACAATGAGCAGTTCTTC.

The chain employs TRBV23-1 and TRBJ2-3, with a tentative D call TRBD1 (5 bases). TRBV23-1 is an ORF; its function is uncertain. V lost 2 bases and J lost 2, with 20 bases in between. The CDR3 sequence is 18 residues long. The CDR3, as DNA: TGCGCCAGCAGTCAACCCAACCGACAGACCCTATCCACAGATACGCAGTATTTT. Its translation is CASSQPNRQTLSTDTQYF.

There are many counts of this clonotype. This CDR3 reads CASRSVGYTGELFF. In DNA, the CDR3 is TGTGCCAGCAGATCGGTGGGTTACACCGGGGAGCTGTTTTTT. This sequence joins TRBV6-5 and TRBJ2-2; D gene unclear. The V end lost 6 bases, the J end lost 3 bases, and 11 bases lay between the germline ends. Per germline, CDR1 MNHEY and CDR2 SVGAGI. The CDR3 has 14 amino acids.